These 26 T cell receptor beta chains originate from one sample sequenced in a study of blood T cells in healthy people across ages. With a J-beta primer mix and a sample-barcoded 5' primer, a second PCR ran 7 to 11 cycles. MiXCR was run by TCRdb on the 5' RACE reads, yielding one entry per CDR3 protein. The sample has 1.5 million to 2 million distinct CDR3 sequences; 25% to 30% are singletons. What was sequenced was blood. These receptor sequences come from a woman in her twenties or thirties in good health.

On this clonotype: The junction differs from germline at one of its ends, possibly a read error. CDR3 region: CAGRLTDGGNNEQFF. The CDR3 DNA reads as TGTGCCGGCAGATTAACAGACGGGGGAAACAATGAGCAGTTCTTC. This rearrangement joins TRBV6-5 to TRBJ2-1; possible D gene TRBD2, 6 bases. Germline values: CDR1 MNHEY, CDR2 SVGAGI. This CDR3 has 15 residues.

The V and J genes are TRBV11-2 and TRBJ2-3, with 7 positions matching TRBD2. Germline CDR1 and CDR2: SGHAT and FQNNGV. Germline trimming cut 0 bases from V and 5 bases from J; bases unmatched to any gene: 2. The CDR3 is 14 residues long. The CDR3 bases are TGTGCCAGCAGCTTAGATTCGGGGGGAGATACGCAGTATTTT. Amino acids: CASSLDSGGDTQYF. Full variable domain (missing parts from reference TRBV11-2 and TRBJ2-3): EAGVAQSPRYKIIEKRQSVAFWCNPISGHATLYWYQQILGQGPKLLIQFQNNGVVDDSQLPKDRFSAERLKGVDSTLKIQPAKLEDSAVYLCASSLDSGGDTQYFGPGTRLTVL.

The J gene is TRBJ1-2, the V gene TRBV13; D remains ambiguous. V shed 5 bases and J shed 5 bases, with 15 bases lying between them. Per the germline V gene, CDR1 is PRHDT and CDR2 is FYEKMQ (reference sequence). CDR3 length: 14 amino acids. CDR3 DNA sequence: TGTGCCAGCAGCACGCGCGGCAGTAGGTATGGCTACACCTTC. Amino acid sequence: CASSTRGSRYGYTF.

CDR3 nucleotides: TGCGCCAGCAGCTTGAGAGGGTTGGCTGGGGCCAACGTCCTGACTTTC. Protein: CASSLRGLAGANVLTF. The V call is TRBV5-1, the J call TRBJ2-6, with D tentatively TRBD2 (5 bases). The CDR3 sequence is 16 residues long. V lost 1 base and J 2 bases, leaving 10 bases between the germline ends. The germline V gene has CDR1 SGHRS and CDR2 YFSETQ.

Worth noting for this clonotype: A single base separates this from a much larger clone, so it may be a read error. The V and J genes are TRBV4-3 and TRBJ2-1; D gene unclear. The CDR3 length is 15 residues. The V end lost 0 bases, the J end lost 2 bases, and 8 bases lay between the germline ends. The V gene's germline CDR1 is LGHNA and CDR2 YSLEER. The CDR3 sequence: CASSQDGVAYNEQFF. Written as DNA, the CDR3 is TGCGCCAGCAGCCAAGATGGGGTAGCCTACAATGAGCAGTTCTTC.

The rearrangement links TRBV28 to TRBJ1-5; no definite D call. Germline V CDR1 and CDR2: MDHEN, SYDVKM. Trimming stripped 4 bases from V and 2 bases from J, with 12 bases between. The CDR3 contains 15 residues. CDR3 region: CASSSPARGNQPQHF. For the CDR3, the DNA is TGTGCCAGCAGTTCCCCAGCTAGGGGCAATCAGCCCCAGCATTTT.

This clonotype was seen a few times. The chain recombines TRBV7-2 with TRBJ2-7, with D possibly TRBD1 on 5 matching bases. The V gene lost 5 bases and the J gene lost 11 bases, with 16 bases spanning the gap. The CDR3 has 12 amino acids. CDR1 SGHTA and CDR2 FQGNSA come from the germline V gene. The CDR3 loop is CASSLNGAQEYF. The CDR3 nucleotides are TGTGCCAGCAGCCTTAACGGCGCACAGGAGTACTTC.

A remark on this clonotype: At one of its ends the junction is not consistent with the germline gene, which may arise from a read error. The chain employs TRBV3-1 and TRBJ2-3; 7 bases fit TRBD1. The CDR3 contains 17 residues. CDR1 and CDR2 from the germline V gene are LGHDT and YNNKEL (reference sequence). Written as DNA, the CDR3 is TGTGCCGGCAGCCAAGCCCCGGACAGGATGATGGGGGATACGCAGTATTTT. Translated, it gives CAGSQAPDRMMGDTQYF.

This clonotype was seen many times. The J gene is TRBJ2-5, the V gene TRBV4-1, with D unresolved. The CDR3 runs 16 residues. Germline V gene sequence: CDR1 MGHRA, CDR2 YSYEKL. V lost 0 bases, J lost 5 bases, and 16 bases lay in between. DNA of the CDR3: TGCGCCAGCAGCCAAGATGGAACCCTCCTACGTGAGACCCAGTACTTC. The encoded protein is CASSQDGTLLRETQYF.

The CDR3 sequence is CASSLAGAYQETQYF. CDR3 bases: TGCGCCAGCAGCTTGGCCGGGGCCTACCAAGAGACCCAGTACTTC. This chain joins TRBV5-1 and TRBJ2-5; D tentatively reads TRBD1 or TRBD2 (5 bases each). This CDR3 region has 15 residues. CDR1 and CDR2 (germline): SGHRS, YFSETQ. V gave up 0 bases and J gave up 0 bases, with 9 bases separating them.

The CDR3 DNA follows: TGTGCCAGCAGCGTGGTGTCTAGGGGGAACACTGAAGCTTTCTTT. Residues: CASSVVSRGNTEAFF. The J gene is TRBJ1-1, the V gene TRBV9; TRBD1 is a possible D gene (5 bases). Trimming stripped 2 bases from V and 1 base from J, with 12 bases between. Germline CDR1 is SGDLS and CDR2 is YYNGEE. This CDR3 contains 15 residues.

The genes are TRBV29-1 and TRBJ2-7; 8 bases align to TRBD2. The CDR3 has 12 amino acids. Germline V gene data show CDR1 as SQVTM and CDR2 as ANQGSEA. The CDR3 loop reads CSKGTRSYEQYF. CDR3 bases: TGCTCGAAAGGGACTAGATCCTACGAGCAGTACTTC.

There are a few counts of this clonotype. The chain employs TRBV20-1 and TRBJ2-3, with D possibly being TRBD1 (6 bases). Trimming cost V 3 bases and J 6 bases, with 19 bases left between them. CDR3 length: 15 residues. CDR1 and CDR2 (germline): DFQATT, SNEGSKA (reference sequence). CDR3 loop: CSARDSMGAEDTQYF. CDR3 sequence (DNA): TGCAGTGCTAGGGACTCGATGGGGGCGGAGGATACGCAGTATTTT.

This chain links TRBV20-1 with TRBJ2-3; 9 bases agree with TRBD1. CDR1 and CDR2 (germline): DFQATT, SNEGSKA (reference sequence). V was pared by 2 bases and J by 4 bases, with 7 bases of the junction left unmatched. The CDR3 has 15 amino acids. In nucleotides, the CDR3 is TGCAGTGCTAGACCTGGGACAGGGTTCGCAGATACGCAGTATTTT. Translated: CSARPGTGFADTQYF.

The chain links TRBV5-1 to TRBJ2-3; TRBD2 is a possible D gene (6 bases). In germline, CDR1 is SGHRS, CDR2 YFSETQ. There are 14 residues in the CDR3. The germline V and J ends were trimmed by 6 bases and 4 bases, with 15 bases remaining between them. CDR3 DNA: TGCGCCAGCACAGAGGGAGGAAATGCAGATACGCAGTATTTT. Translation: CASTEGGNADTQYF.

This clonotype has a handful of counts. The chain has TRBV24-1 and TRBJ2-1; no clear D gene. Trimming took 5 bases from V and 7 from J, leaving 11 bases between them. The germline CDR1 and CDR2 sequences are KGHDR and SFDVKD. This CDR3 region has 13 residues. CDR3 coding DNA: TGTGCCACCAGTGCGGGTCCCGCAAATGAGCAGTTCTTC. Protein product: CATSAGPANEQFF.

The chain couples TRBV12-3 or TRBV12-4 to TRBJ1-5; D is undetermined. The CDR3 totals 14 residues. V dropped 4 bases and J dropped 11 bases, with 18 bases sitting between them. CDR3 sequence reads: CASSSGQIQRAQHF. For the CDR3, the DNA is TGTGCCAGCAGTTCTGGGCAGATACAGCGGGCCCAGCATTTT.

The CDR3, as DNA: TGTGCCAGCAGCCCCGCTAGCGGGAGGCCCACAGATACGCAGTATTTT. Its translation: CASSPASGRPTDTQYF. The rearrangement uses TRBV7-2 and TRBJ2-3; 11 bases align to TRBD2. V trimming: 5 bases; J trimming: 2 bases; junction bases outside the gene matches: 6. Germline values: CDR1 SGHTA, CDR2 FQGNSA. This CDR3 has 16 residues.

This clonotype was seen at least ten times. The rearrangement joins TRBV28 to TRBJ2-5; D is unresolved. Germline V gene data show CDR1 as MDHEN and CDR2 as SYDVKM. Deletions cut 6 bases from V and 1 base from J, with 12 bases between. This CDR3 is 14 amino acids long. This CDR3 reads CASSSRAFQETQYF. The CDR3 DNA reads as TGTGCCAGCAGCTCCCGGGCTTTCCAAGAGACCCAGTACTTC.

V gene TRBV6-1 combines with J gene TRBJ2-1, with D perhaps TRBD1 (6 bases). The V gene's germline CDR1 is MNHNS and CDR2 SASEGT. Between the trimmed V and J ends, which lost 7 bases and 9 bases, there was a span of 16 bases. This CDR3 has 13 residues. Written as DNA, the CDR3 is TGTGCCAGCACTGAGGCAGGGGCTGGTGAGCAGTTCTTC. Residues: CASTEAGAGEQFF.

This clonotype was recorded a few times. This chain links TRBV5-1 with TRBJ1-1; no definite D call. Germline assignment: CDR1 SGHRS and CDR2 YFSETQ. V was cut by 1 base and J by 3 bases, with 10 bases left in between. This CDR3 region has 14 residues. CDR3 sequence reads: CASSLFIGDTEAFF. CDR3 sequence (DNA): TGCGCCAGCAGCTTGTTCATTGGTGACACTGAAGCTTTCTTT. Full variable domain (remainder filled in from reference TRBV5-1 and TRBJ1-1): KAGVTQTPRYLIKTRGQQVTLSCSPISGHRSVSWYQQTPGQGLQFLFEYFSETQRNKGNFPGRFSGRQFSNSRSEMNVSTLELGDSALYLCASSLFIGDTEAFFGQGTRLTVV.

The rearrangement uses TRBV7-2 and TRBJ2-1, with TRBD1 identical over 7 bases. Germline lookup yields CDR1 SGHTA and CDR2 FQGNSA. V trimming: 3 bases; J trimming: 0 bases; junction bases outside the gene matches: 2. This CDR3 spans 15 amino acids. Here the CDR3 reads CASSLWDSSYNEQFF. The CDR3 DNA is TGTGCCAGCAGCTTGTGGGACAGCTCCTACAATGAGCAGTTCTTC.

The chain recombines TRBV4-1 with TRBJ2-1; 7 nucleotides match TRBD2. The V segment lost 1 base and the J segment 8 bases; nucleotides outside the gene matches: 8. This CDR3 is built from 15 residues. CDR1 and CDR2 (germline): MGHRA, YSYEKL. CDR3 residues: CASSQGTSTSYEQFF. Here the CDR3 DNA reads TGCGCCAGCAGCCAAGGGACTAGTACTTCCTATGAGCAGTTCTTC.

This sequence joins TRBV6-5 and TRBJ1-2; D is uncertain. CDR3 length: 13 amino acids. CDR1 is MNHEY, CDR2 SVGAGI, per germline. The V gene lost 5 bases and the J gene lost 6 bases, with 13 bases spanning the gap. For the CDR3, the DNA is TGTGCCAGCAGTCGGACGCAATACCATGGCTACACCTTC. This gives the protein CASSRTQYHGYTF.

The J gene is TRBJ1-2, the V gene TRBV12-3 or TRBV12-4; unclear D gene. The CDR3 loop spans 11 amino acids. V shed 5 bases and J shed 8 bases, with 9 bases lying between them. The DNA for the CDR3 is TGTGCCAGCAGTCTAGGCATGGGCTACACCTTC. Its protein product is CASSLGMGYTF.

At least ten counts were recorded for this clonotype. The genes are TRBV7-2 and TRBJ2-1; D possibly matches TRBD1 or TRBD2 (5 bases each). CDR1 and CDR2 (germline): SGHTA, FQGNSA. CDR3 size: 13 residues. Trimming left V 3 bases short and J 10 bases short, with 13 bases between. The CDR3 loop is CASSFQGTGEQFF. The CDR3 DNA sequence: TGTGCCAGCAGCTTTCAGGGTACGGGGGAGCAGTTCTTC. Combining the CDR3 with reference TRBV7-2 and TRBJ2-1 gives the whole variable domain GAGVSQSPSNKVTEKGKDVELRCDPISGHTALYWYRQSLGQGLEFLIYFQGNSAPDKSGLPSDRFSAERTGGSVSTLTIQRTQQEDSAVYLCASSFQGTGEQFFGPGTRLTVL.